This T cell receptor beta chain comes out of a study of T cell repertoires in cytomegalovirus infection. Study information: CMV epitopes that were recently identified and HLA-C-restricted were used alongside well-studied HLA-B-restricted ones. CMV infection plus the matching HLA type was flagged by public TCR beta signatures. Findings and limits, study-wide: HLA-C-restricted CMV clonotypes gave the most frequent clonotype in two of eight donors. Individuals carrying CMV plus the relevant HLA were identified by cumulative frequency of public TCR beta families.

Each CDR3 protein gets one entry after TCRdb re-called the reads with MiXCR. The sample holds roughly 800,000 distinct CDR3 sequences; about 27% are singletons and the top ten take about 12%. This clonotype was found a few times. Its antigen is undetermined. This TCR derives from a human donor in good health (CMV status not recorded). Some clones in this sample may be carry-over from other donors' samples. The sequences come from cultured CD8+ T cells from PBMCs, collected from culture after CMV antigen stimulation.

The DNA for the CDR3 is TGTGCCAGCAGATACGCCGACACTACCTACGAGCAGTACGTC. This translates into CASRYADTTYEQYV. This chain connects TRBV6-1 to TRBJ2-7; D not certain. Germline values: CDR1 MNHNS, CDR2 SASEGT. V lost 6 bases, J lost 2 bases, and 14 bases lay in between. The CDR3 sequence is 14 residues long.